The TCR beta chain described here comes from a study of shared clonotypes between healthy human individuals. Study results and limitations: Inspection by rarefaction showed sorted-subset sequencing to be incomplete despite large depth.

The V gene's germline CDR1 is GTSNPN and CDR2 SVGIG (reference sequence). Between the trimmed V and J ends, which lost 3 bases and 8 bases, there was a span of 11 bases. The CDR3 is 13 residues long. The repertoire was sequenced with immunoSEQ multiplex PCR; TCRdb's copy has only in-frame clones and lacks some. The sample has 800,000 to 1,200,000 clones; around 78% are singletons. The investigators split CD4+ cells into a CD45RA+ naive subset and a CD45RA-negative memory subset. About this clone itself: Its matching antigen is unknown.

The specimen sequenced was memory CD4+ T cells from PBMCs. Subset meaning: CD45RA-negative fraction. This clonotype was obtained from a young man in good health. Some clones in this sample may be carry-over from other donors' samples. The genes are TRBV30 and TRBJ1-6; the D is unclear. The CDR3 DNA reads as TGTGCCTGGAGCAGAAGAGGGCATTCACCCCTCCACTTT. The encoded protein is CAWSRRGHSPLHF.